A single sample gave rise to the 32 T cell receptor beta chains below, sequenced in a study of blood T cell repertoires in COVID-19. TCRdb keeps only in-frame clones here, not all; method: immunoSEQ multiplex PCR. The sample shows about 200,000 clones, roughly 84% of them seen only once. Sequencing input: peripheral blood. The receptors were gathered from a man aged 40-50 years with acute or convalescent COVID-19.

The chain joins TRBV13 to TRBJ2-2, with D unresolved. Trimming took 2 bases from V and 6 from J, leaving 7 bases between them. Germline CDR1 PRHDT, CDR2 FYEKMQ (reference sequence). This CDR3 has 13 amino acids. As DNA, the CDR3 is TGTGCCAGCAGCTTAAGCATCCCCGGGGAGCTGTTTTTT. The encoded protein is CASSLSIPGELFF.

The chain links TRBV29-1 to TRBJ1-2, with D possibly being TRBD1 (5 bases). Germline V gene sequence: CDR1 SQVTM, CDR2 ANQGSEA. The V end was cut by 6 bases, the J end by 4 bases, with 9 bases between. The CDR3 spans 11 residues. This CDR3 is CSVQGGYGYTF. For the CDR3, the DNA is TGCAGCGTCCAGGGCGGCTATGGCTACACCTTC.

V and J are TRBV18 and TRBJ2-3, with TRBD2 as a possible D gene (5 bases). Trimming cost V 2 bases and J 2 bases, with 17 bases left between them. CDR3 length equals 17 residues. Germline CDR1 and CDR2: KGHSH and LQKENI. The CDR3 nucleotides read TGTGCCAGCTCACCAGTCGGCGGAGGATTATCCACAGATACGCAGTATTTT. Its protein is CASSPVGGGLSTDTQYF. The full variable domain, with the rest looked up from reference TRBV18 and TRBJ2-3, is NAGVMQNPRHLVRRRGQEARLRCSPMKGHSHVYWYRQLPEEGLKFMVYLQKENIIDESGMPKERFSAEFPKEGPSILRIQQVVRGDSAAYFCASSPVGGGLSTDTQYFGPGTRLTVL.

This clone has a single count. V is TRBV6-2 or TRBV6-3 and J is TRBJ2-5, with TRBD2 matching over 7 bases. This CDR3 is built from 15 residues. Germline assignment: CDR1 MNHEY and CDR2 SVGEGT. The V segment lost 5 bases and the J segment 1 base; nucleotides outside the gene matches: 7. CDR3 sequence reads: CASSKTTSRQETQYF. CDR3 in DNA: TGTGCCAGCAGTAAAACGACTAGCCGCCAAGAGACCCAGTACTTC.

The V call is TRBV27, the J call TRBJ2-7; 9 nucleotides align to TRBD2. The germline gives CDR1 MNHEY, CDR2 SMNVEV (reference sequence). The CDR3 sequence is 14 residues long. The trim removed 6 bases at V and 5 bases at J, leaving 8 bases unmatched. CDR3 DNA sequence: TGTGCCAGCAGCCTTTGGACTAGCGTCAACGAGCAGTACTTC. Translated, it gives CASSLWTSVNEQYF.

CDR3 nucleotides: TGTGCCAGCAGCCCCTCGGTCTCCTATAATTCACCCCTCCACTTT. This gives the protein CASSPSVSYNSPLHF. The V and J genes are TRBV7-2 and TRBJ1-6; the D is unclear. Germline CDR1 is SGHTA and CDR2 is FQGNSA. The CDR3 has 15 amino acids. V lost 5 bases and J 0 bases, leaving 8 bases between the germline ends.

The chain links TRBV7-6 to TRBJ2-2; 7 positions agree with TRBD1. The CDR3 contains 16 residues. CDR1 is SGHVS and CDR2 is FNYEAQ in the germline V gene. J lost 6 bases, V lost 3 bases, and 10 bases had no gene match. DNA of the CDR3: TGTGCCAGCAGCTTCACAGGGGAGTCCCTTTCCGGGGAGCTGTTTTTT. Translated: CASSFTGESLSGELFF.

The chain recombines TRBV28 with TRBJ2-1; D is perhaps TRBD2 (5 bases). The V gene lost 6 bases and the J gene lost 0 bases, with 6 bases spanning the gap. Germline assignment: CDR1 MDHEN and CDR2 SYDVKM. This CDR3 has 13 residues. CDR3 coding DNA: TGTGCCAGCAGGGGGAGCTCCTACAATGAGCAGTTCTTC. This encodes CASRGSSYNEQFF.

The V and J genes are TRBV21-1 and TRBJ1-4; the D call of TRBD1 is as the table states it, not checked on the DNA. TRBV21-1 is listed as a pseudogene. CDR3 size: 15 residues. CDR3 amino acids: CASSTRDTSNEKLFF. Written as DNA, the CDR3 is TGTGCCAGCAGCACCCGGGACACATCTAATGAAAAACTGTTTTTT.

The chain combines TRBV29-1 with TRBJ1-5; 10 nucleotides match TRBD1. J lost 7 bases, V lost 6 bases, and 6 bases had no gene match. Germline CDR1 SQVTM, CDR2 ANQGSEA. The CDR3 sequence is 13 residues long. The CDR3 region is CSVRDRGDQPQHF. The CDR3 bases are TGCAGCGTAAGGGACAGGGGAGACCAGCCCCAGCATTTT.

This clone was picked up one time. The gene calls are TRBV7-9 and TRBJ2-7; 8 bases map to TRBD2. Trimming at V came to 4 bases and at J to 6 bases, leaving 11 bases not matched to a gene. CDR3 length: 15 residues. CDR1 and CDR2 from the germline V gene are SEHNR and FQNEAQ (reference sequence). The CDR3 loop is CASSSGWTSYSEQYF. The CDR3 coding sequence is TGTGCCAGCAGCTCCGGATGGACTAGCTATTCCGAGCAGTACTTC.

This clone was observed a few times. The chain has TRBV3-1 (or the pseudogene TRBV3-2) and TRBJ2-1; 8 bases match TRBD2. Germline CDR1 and CDR2: LGHDT and YNNKEL (reference sequence). This CDR3 spans 15 amino acids. The trim removed 3 bases at V and 2 bases at J, leaving 3 bases unmatched. CDR3 DNA: TGTGCCAGCAGCCACGTTAGCGGGACCTACAATGAGCAGTTCTTC. The encoded protein is CASSHVSGTYNEQFF.

CDR3: CASSSMASSYEQYF. The CDR3 DNA follows: TGTGCCAGTAGCTCGATGGCTTCGTCCTACGAGCAGTACTTC. The chain is built from TRBV19 and TRBJ2-7; D uncertain. Germline CDR1 reads LNHDA; CDR2 reads SQIVND (reference sequence). Trimming took off 6 bases at V and 1 base at J, with 13 bases between the two ends. This CDR3 comprises 14 residues.

V and J are TRBV3-1 (or the pseudogene TRBV3-2) and TRBJ1-2; possible D gene TRBD1, 5 bases. The germline V gene encodes CDR1 LGHDT and CDR2 YNNKEL (reference sequence). This CDR3 is built from 14 residues. V shed 0 bases and J shed 6 bases, with 11 bases lying between them. CDR3 sequence (DNA): TGTGCCAGCAGCCAAGAATTCGGCAGGGATGGCTACACCTTC. Protein: CASSQEFGRDGYTF.

V is TRBV5-6 and J is TRBJ1-2; the D gene is possibly TRBD1 (6 bases). In germline, CDR1 is SGHDT, CDR2 YYEEEE. Trimming shortened V by 3 bases and J by 8 bases, and 20 bases separated the two germline ends. The CDR3 sequence is 15 residues long. The CDR3 loop reads CASSSTGWGSAGYTF. The CDR3, as DNA: TGTGCCAGCAGCTCGACAGGTTGGGGCTCGGCGGGCTACACCTTC.

This chain connects TRBV29-1 to TRBJ2-7; 11 positions match TRBD1. The length of the CDR3 is 15 residues. Germline CDR1 and CDR2: SQVTM and ANQGSEA. As DNA, the CDR3 is TGCCGCGGAGGGGGCTGGGACAGGGGGTTCTACGAGCAGTACTTC. Translation gives CRGGGWDRGFYEQYF.

This sequence joins TRBV18 and TRBJ2-1; tentatively, D is TRBD2 (6 bases). The CDR3 spans 14 residues. V lost 3 bases to trimming and J lost 9 bases, with 15 bases between them. CDR1 and CDR2 from the germline V gene are KGHSH and LQKENI. The chain's CDR3 is CASSPLRGSGEQFF. In DNA form, the CDR3 reads TGTGCCAGCTCACCCCTACGGGGGTCGGGTGAGCAGTTCTTC.

This chain connects TRBV10-2 to TRBJ1-1; D may be TRBD1 (6 bases). Trimming removed 6 bases from V and 2 bases from J, with 13 bases in between. Germline V gene lookup returns CDR1 WSHSY and CDR2 SAAADI. The CDR3 is made up of 14 amino acids. Written as DNA, the CDR3 is TGCGCCAGCAGCCTCACGGACAGAAACACTGAAGCTTTCTTT. Protein sequence: CASSLTDRNTEAFF.

This clone has a single count. The chain links TRBV5-1 to TRBJ2-6; D perhaps matches TRBD1 (5 bases). Trimming shortened V by 5 bases and J by 0 bases, and 9 bases separated the two germline ends. There are 15 residues in the CDR3. Germline CDR1 SGHRS, CDR2 YFSETQ. The CDR3 region has the DNA TGCGCCAGCAGTCAACAGGACTCTGGGGCCAACGTCCTGACTTTC. This translates into CASSQQDSGANVLTF.

This clone was seen a few times. V is TRBV5-6 and J is TRBJ2-5; a weak D match, TRBD1 (6 bases). The CDR3 totals 14 residues. V lost 1 base and J 2 bases, leaving 9 bases between the germline ends. Germline V lookup: CDR1 SGHDT, CDR2 YYEEEE. The CDR3 DNA sequence: TGTGCCAGCAGCTTGTTACAGGGTCAAGAGACCCAGTACTTC. It specifies CASSLLQGQETQYF. The full variable domain, with the rest looked up from reference TRBV5-6 and TRBJ2-5, is DAGVTQSPTHLIKTRGQQVTLRCSPKSGHDTVSWYQQALGQGPQFIFQYYEEEERQRGNFPDRFSGHQFPNYSSELNVNALLLGDSALYLCASSLLQGQETQYFGPGTRLLVL.

The rearrangement uses TRBV24-1 and TRBJ2-3; TRBD1 matches 8 bases. The CDR3 covers 14 residues. Germline V lookup: CDR1 KGHDR, CDR2 SFDVKD. The V and J ends lost 4 bases and 5 bases, in that order; junction bases with no gene match: 4. CDR3 bases: TGTGCCACCAGTGACCCCACAGGGGGAGATACGCAGTATTTT. Translation gives CATSDPTGGDTQYF.

This chain uses TRBV6-1 with TRBJ2-3, with a weak D call TRBD1 (5 bases). V shed 3 bases and J shed 1 base, with 8 bases lying between them. Germline V gene data show CDR1 as MNHNS and CDR2 as SASEGT. The CDR3 contains 14 residues. CDR3 region: CASSDRAGTDTQYF. CDR3 nucleotide sequence: TGTGCCAGCAGTGACAGGGCCGGCACAGATACGCAGTATTTT.

This clone has a handful of counts. The CDR3 is CASRTGQGKNTEAFF. The CDR3 DNA reads as TGTGCCAGCAGAACCGGACAGGGGAAGAACACTGAAGCTTTCTTT. The J gene is TRBJ1-1, the V gene TRBV6-6; 9 bases map to TRBD1. The CDR3 spans 15 residues. The J segment lost 1 base and the V segment lost 6 bases, leaving 6 bases of the junction unmatched. The germline V gene has CDR1 MNHNY and CDR2 SVGAGI (reference sequence).

The V call is TRBV7-6, the J call TRBJ1-1, with unresolved D. This CDR3 has 14 amino acids. Germline CDR1 SGHVS, CDR2 FNYEAQ. Trimming left V 5 bases short and J 1 base short, with 11 bases between. CDR3 bases: TGTGCCAGCAGCGCTTCAACAGAGAACACTGAAGCTTTCTTT. Protein: CASSASTENTEAFF.

The chain is built from TRBV3-1 (or the pseudogene TRBV3-2) and TRBJ2-2; D unclear. The CDR3 totals 13 residues. Germline assignment: CDR1 LGHDT and CDR2 YNNKEL (reference sequence). With 1 base removed from V and 3 bases from J, the gap between germline ends came to 3 bases. The CDR3 DNA follows: TGTGCCAGCAGCCAAGGGCACACCGGGGAGCTGTTTTTT. Amino acid sequence: CASSQGHTGELFF.

J is TRBJ1-1 and V is TRBV14; 7 nucleotides align to TRBD1. The CDR3 has 16 residues. Looked up from germline, CDR1 is SGHDN and CDR2 is FVKESK. V lost 0 bases to trimming and J lost 4 bases; unmatched junction nucleotides: 8. The CDR3 protein is CASSQDRDRLITEAFF. The CDR3 coding sequence is TGTGCCAGCAGCCAAGATAGGGACAGATTAATCACTGAAGCTTTCTTT.

The V call is TRBV6-6, the J call TRBJ1-1; 8 positions match TRBD1. CDR3 length: 13 residues. Germline values: CDR1 MNHNY, CDR2 SVGAGI (reference sequence). Trimming cost V 6 bases and J 4 bases; bases outside gene matches: 4. DNA of the CDR3: TGTGCCAGCAGGCAGGGGGCGGTCACTGAAGCTTTCTTT. Protein: CASRQGAVTEAFF.

The V and J genes are TRBV19 and TRBJ1-5, with 8 nucleotides matching TRBD1. The CDR3 has 15 amino acids. Germline CDR1 LNHDA, CDR2 SQIVND (reference sequence). With V trimmed by 0 bases and J by 5 bases, 3 bases remained unmatched. CDR3 DNA sequence: TGTGCCAGTAGTATAGAGGACAGGGAGCATCAGCCCCAGCATTTT. Translation gives CASSIEDREHQPQHF.

The CDR3 coding sequence is TGTGCCAGCAGCGCCACAAGAGGAGGCACCGGGGAGCTGTTTTTT. Translated, it gives CASSATRGGTGELFF. The chain carries TRBV3-1 (or the pseudogene TRBV3-2) and TRBJ2-2; tentatively, D is TRBD2 (5 bases). Germline lookup yields CDR1 LGHDT and CDR2 YNNKEL (reference sequence). The V end lost 5 bases, the J end lost 4 bases, and 14 bases lay between the germline ends. CDR3 length: 15 residues.

The chain uses TRBV29-1 and TRBJ1-2; D ambiguous. The CDR3 sequence is 16 residues long. The V end was cut by 0 bases, the J end by 8 bases, with 22 bases between. Germline assignment: CDR1 SQVTM and CDR2 ANQGSEA. The chain's CDR3 is CSVEDYGSIPPGGYTF. In DNA, the CDR3 is TGCAGCGTTGAAGATTATGGTAGCATTCCCCCCGGCGGCTACACCTTC.

This chain links TRBV18 with TRBJ2-2, with D unclear. The CDR3 loop spans 14 amino acids. Trimming took 2 bases from V and 3 from J, leaving 7 bases between them. Germline CDR1 reads KGHSH; CDR2 reads LQKENI. DNA for the CDR3: TGTGCCAGCTCACCAATTCGGGACACCGGGGAGCTGTTTTTT. Its protein product is CASSPIRDTGELFF.

The gene calls are TRBV5-1 and TRBJ2-7; 8 nucleotides align to TRBD2. The CDR3 loop spans 19 amino acids. Germline V gene lookup returns CDR1 SGHRS and CDR2 YFSETQ. The V and J ends lost 0 bases and 5 bases, in that order; junction bases with no gene match: 19. The CDR3 DNA sequence: TGCGCCAGCAGCTTGGGGTTAGGATTAGCGGGACCAGAAGGAGACGAGCAGTACTTC. Protein sequence: CASSLGLGLAGPEGDEQYF. Filled out from reference TRBV5-1 and TRBJ2-7, the complete variable domain reads KAGVTQTPRYLIKTRGQQVTLSCSPISGHRSVSWYQQTPGQGLQFLFEYFSETQRNKGNFPGRFSGRQFSNSRSEMNVSTLELGDSALYLCASSLGLGLAGPEGDEQYFGPGTRLTVT.